Each of the 25 T cell receptor beta chains below was sequenced from the same sample in a study of cytomegalovirus exposure and HLA in healthy donors. The PCR was carried out with 60 Vbeta primers and 13 Jbeta primers. Using immunoSEQ multiplex PCR, the repertoire was profiled, and TCRdb retains in-frame clones only, with some absent. Here the sample spans over 80,000 clones, 75% to 85% being singletons. Sequencing was performed on PBMCs. These receptors came from a man in his thirties or forties in good health and CMV-seropositive.

The chain links TRBV5-1 to TRBJ2-1, with D uncertain. Germline loops: CDR1 SGHRS, CDR2 YFSETQ. The CDR3 spans 16 residues. Trimming took 0 bases from V and 0 from J, leaving 10 bases between them. CDR3 nucleotide sequence: TGCGCCAGCAGCTTGGGCGGCCCTAGCTCCTACAATGAGCAGTTCTTC. It yields the protein CASSLGGPSSYNEQFF.

The chain has TRBV6-1 and TRBJ2-2; 9 positions agree with TRBD1. The germline V gene has CDR1 MNHNS and CDR2 SASEGT. The V gene end was trimmed by 7 bases and the J gene end by 7 bases; junction bases not matched to a gene: 7. The CDR3 covers 14 residues. The CDR3 sequence is CASMPGQGSGELFF. DNA of the CDR3: TGTGCCAGCATGCCGGGACAGGGTAGCGGGGAGCTGTTTTTT.

The genes are TRBV5-1 and TRBJ2-1; 13 bases align to TRBD2. Germline assignment: CDR1 SGHRS and CDR2 YFSETQ. V shed 4 bases, J shed 7 bases, and the junction held 5 bases outside the gene matches. The CDR3 runs 15 residues. As DNA, the CDR3 is TGCGCCAGCAGCGCGACTAGCGGGAGGCGAAATGAGCAGTTCTTC. It translates to CASSATSGRRNEQFF. Filled out from reference TRBV5-1 and TRBJ2-1, the complete variable domain reads KAGVTQTPRYLIKTRGQQVTLSCSPISGHRSVSWYQQTPGQGLQFLFEYFSETQRNKGNFPGRFSGRQFSNSRSEMNVSTLELGDSALYLCASSATSGRRNEQFFGPGTRLTVL.

The rearrangement links TRBV27 to TRBJ2-5, with TRBD2 matching over 7 bases. The V segment lost 2 bases and the J segment 5 bases; nucleotides outside the gene matches: 2. CDR3 size: 13 residues. Germline assignment: CDR1 MNHEY and CDR2 SMNVEV (reference sequence). CDR3 nucleotide sequence: TGTGCCAGCAGTTTACTAGCGGAGGAGACCCAGTACTTC. It codes for CASSLLAEETQYF.

V is TRBV28 and J is TRBJ2-6; 7 nucleotides agree with TRBD1. This CDR3 comprises 18 residues. The V gene end was trimmed by 5 bases and the J gene end by 0 bases; junction bases not matched to a gene: 10. Germline V gene sequence: CDR1 MDHEN, CDR2 SYDVKM. The CDR3 bases are TGTGCCAGCAGTACTATACAGGGGATAGGCTCTGGGGCCAACGTCCTGACTTTC. Translated: CASSTIQGIGSGANVLTF.

The chain couples TRBV12-5 to TRBJ2-6; TRBD1 agrees at 9 bases. CDR1 is LGHNT, CDR2 FRNRAP, per germline. The ends lost 3 bases at V and 0 bases at J; junction bases unmatched: 6. The CDR3 length is 18 residues. CDR3 in amino acids: CASGFWTGANSGANVLTF. In nucleotides, the CDR3 is TGTGCTAGTGGTTTTTGGACAGGGGCAAACTCTGGGGCCAACGTCCTGACTTTC.

This chain connects TRBV19 to TRBJ1-1; the match to TRBD1 covers 7 bases. The ends lost 4 bases at V and 5 bases at J; junction bases unmatched: 13. This CDR3 is 16 amino acids long. The germline CDR1 and CDR2 sequences are LNHDA and SQIVND (reference sequence). CDR3 in DNA: TGTGCCAGTAGTAGTCTGAGGGGGCAGGGGAAGACTGAAGCTTTCTTT. Encoded protein: CASSSLRGQGKTEAFF.

V gene TRBV18 combines with J gene TRBJ2-2; D is unresolved. The ends were cut back, 5 bases at V and 4 bases at J, with 11 bases in the middle. Germline assignment: CDR1 KGHSH and CDR2 LQKENI. The CDR3 extends over 14 amino acids. The CDR3 nucleotides are TGTGCCAGCTCAGCCCTTCGAGGCACCGGGGAGCTGTTTTTT. This sequence encodes CASSALRGTGELFF.

The genes are TRBV6-6 and TRBJ1-1; 8 bases agree with TRBD1. Germline V gene sequence: CDR1 MNHNY, CDR2 SVGAGI (reference sequence). The CDR3 loop spans 12 amino acids. V gave up 4 bases and J gave up 8 bases; unmatched junction bases: 3. CDR3 amino acids: CASSLGQDEAFF. CDR3 DNA: TGTGCCAGCAGTTTGGGACAGGACGAAGCTTTCTTT.

The chain couples TRBV2 to TRBJ2-3; the match to TRBD2 covers 14 bases. The CDR3 extends over 19 amino acids. Germline V gives CDR1 SNHLY, CDR2 FYNNEI. V trimming: 3 bases; J trimming: 5 bases; junction bases outside the gene matches: 13. The CDR3 is CASSERTSGRTSQVDTQYF. The CDR3 DNA reads TGTGCCAGCAGTGAGCGGACTAGCGGGAGGACCAGCCAAGTAGATACGCAGTATTTT.

This clone was observed a single time. The V gene is TRBV7-9, the J gene TRBJ2-5, with 9 bases aligning to TRBD2. Losses at the gene ends were 5 bases for V and 0 bases for J; bases not matched to a gene: 13. The CDR3 contains 18 residues. Germline values: CDR1 SEHNR, CDR2 FQNEAQ (reference sequence). The CDR3 sequence: CASSLRSGRSNYQETQYF. In DNA form, the CDR3 reads TGTGCCAGCAGCCTTCGAAGCGGGAGGTCCAACTACCAAGAGACCCAGTACTTC.

The rearrangement joins TRBV30 to TRBJ2-7, with TRBD1 as a possible D gene (5 bases). Germline V gene data show CDR1 as GTSNPN and CDR2 as SVGIG (reference sequence). The V end lost 3 bases, the J end lost 3 bases, and 15 bases lay between the germline ends. This CDR3 is 14 amino acids long. The CDR3, as DNA: TGTGCCTGGAGGGTTCCAGGGCTGGGCTACGAGCAGTACTTC. Translated: CAWRVPGLGYEQYF.

This clone was observed a handful of times. The V and J genes are TRBV4-1 and TRBJ2-7; 7 bases line up with TRBD1. The germline gives CDR1 MGHRA, CDR2 YSYEKL. The ends lost 4 bases at V and 5 bases at J; junction bases unmatched: 11. The CDR3 contains 15 residues. CDR3 bases: TGCGCCAGCAGCCGCAGTCGGACAGGTTTCGACGAGCAGTACTTC. It codes for CASSRSRTGFDEQYF.

This clone was counted a single time. The rearrangement links TRBV28 to TRBJ2-1; 7 positions agree with TRBD2. Germline CDR1 is MDHEN and CDR2 is SYDVKM. Trimming removed 4 bases from V and 0 bases from J; junction bases left unmatched: 3. There are 15 residues in the CDR3. In nucleotides, the CDR3 is TGTGCCAGCAGTTCGACTAGCTTCTCCTACAATGAGCAGTTCTTC. Amino acids: CASSSTSFSYNEQFF.

The genes are TRBV27 and TRBJ2-1, with unresolved D. Trimming pared 1 base from V and 5 bases from J, leaving 12 bases between. The CDR3 length is 15 residues. CDR1 MNHEY and CDR2 SMNVEV come from the germline V gene (reference sequence). CDR3: CASSLWAAPDNEQFF. CDR3 DNA sequence: TGTGCCAGCAGTTTATGGGCAGCACCAGACAATGAGCAGTTCTTC.

The V call is TRBV27, the J call TRBJ2-3; 12 bases fit TRBD2. This CDR3 comprises 15 residues. The trim removed 7 bases at V and 4 bases at J, leaving 6 bases unmatched. Germline V gene data show CDR1 as MNHEY and CDR2 as SMNVEV (reference sequence). CDR3 bases: TGTGCCAGCAACCCGACTAGCGGGGGCCCAGATACGCAGTATTTT. It specifies CASNPTSGGPDTQYF.

V usage is TRBV6-1 and J usage is TRBJ2-4; 7 bases match TRBD1. Germline V gene data show CDR1 as MNHNS and CDR2 as SASEGT. This CDR3 spans 14 amino acids. V lost 6 bases, J lost 3 bases, and 5 bases stayed unmatched. The CDR3 region has the DNA TGTGCCAGCAGAGTAGGGGGCGGCAAAAACATTCAGTACTTC. It specifies CASRVGGGKNIQYF.

This clone was seen just once. The rearrangement uses TRBV6-1 and TRBJ2-5, with a weak D call TRBD1 (6 bases). This CDR3 has 13 residues. Per germline, CDR1 MNHNS and CDR2 SASEGT. V was trimmed by 4 bases and J by 2 bases, leaving 8 bases between them. The CDR3 coding sequence is TGTGCCAGCAGTGGGACAGAACAAGAGACCCAGTACTTC. Protein sequence: CASSGTEQETQYF.

This chain connects TRBV4-3 to TRBJ1-5; no clear D. V shed 3 bases and J shed 4 bases, with 13 bases lying between them. The CDR3 consists of 15 residues. Germline assignment: CDR1 LGHNA and CDR2 YSLEER. The CDR3 nucleotides are TGCGCCAGCAGCCAGGGGATAGGACTAAATCAGCCCCAGCATTTT. Translating it yields CASSQGIGLNQPQHF.

The V gene is TRBV7-2, the J gene TRBJ2-7, with D hard to call. The CDR3 is 15 amino acids. The V gene lost 0 bases and the J gene lost 0 bases, with 9 bases spanning the gap. The germline gives CDR1 SGHTA, CDR2 FQGNSA. CDR3 sequence reads: CASSLARWSSYEQYF. The CDR3 DNA follows: TGTGCCAGCAGCTTAGCACGGTGGAGCTCCTACGAGCAGTACTTC.

V usage is TRBV5-1 and J usage is TRBJ2-7, with a possible D match to TRBD1 (5 bases). CDR3 length: 15 amino acids. V was clipped by 0 bases and J by 6 bases, with 16 bases between them. Germline V gene lookup returns CDR1 SGHRS and CDR2 YFSETQ. Here the CDR3 DNA reads TGCGCCAGCAGCTTGGAGGCATCAGGGTATGGCGAGCAGTACTTC. This gives the protein CASSLEASGYGEQYF.

The gene calls are TRBV7-9 and TRBJ2-3; D perhaps matches TRBD1 (6 bases). The CDR3 contains 14 residues. Germline CDR1 and CDR2: SEHNR and FQNEAQ (reference sequence). V lost 3 bases, J lost 1 base, and 8 bases lay in between. CDR3 residues: CASSFKGGTDTQYF. CDR3 bases: TGTGCCAGCAGCTTTAAGGGGGGCACAGATACGCAGTATTTT.

This clone was detected only a few times. The chain uses TRBV4-1 and TRBJ1-5; weak D call: TRBD1 (6 bases). The CDR3 contains 15 residues. V was clipped by 1 base and J by 4 bases, with 11 bases between them. CDR1 MGHRA and CDR2 YSYEKL come from the germline V gene. The CDR3 loop is CASSQVGGANQPQHF. CDR3 DNA sequence: TGCGCCAGCAGCCAAGTAGGGGGGGCAAATCAGCCCCAGCATTTT.

The rearrangement links TRBV27 to TRBJ1-5; 8 bases agree with TRBD1. V was clipped by 6 bases and J by 4 bases; unmatched bases: 8. Germline V lookup: CDR1 MNHEY, CDR2 SMNVEV (reference sequence). The CDR3 has 15 residues. CDR3: CASSKTGAGNQPQHF. DNA for the CDR3: TGTGCCAGCAGCAAGACAGGGGCGGGGAATCAGCCCCAGCATTTT.

The V call is TRBV10-2, the J call TRBJ2-7; 9 bases are shared with TRBD2. Germline CDR1 is WSHSY and CDR2 is SAAADI. The CDR3 loop spans 16 amino acids. With V trimmed by 7 bases and J by 2 bases, 12 bases remained unmatched. CDR3 residues: CASNLDMVAGAYEQYF. The CDR3 nucleotides read TGCGCCAGCAACCTTGATATGGTAGCGGGAGCCTACGAGCAGTACTTC.